The 17 T cell receptor beta chains reported below all come from one sample, sequenced in a study of T cells after yellow fever vaccination. TCRdb re-derived calls from the 5' RACE reads in MiXCR, one entry per CDR3 protein. The table includes a few hundred thousand distinct CDR3 sequences, 6.8% detected once. Specimen: PBMCs, collected about 49 days after the first yellow fever vaccination. These receptor sequences come from a young man who received the YFV17D yellow fever vaccine.

The V gene is TRBV7-2, the J gene TRBJ2-1; the D is unclear. Germline loops: CDR1 SGHTA, CDR2 FQGNSA. Trimming left V 2 bases short and J 10 bases short, with 15 bases between. There are 14 residues in the CDR3. CDR3 loop: CASSLIVAVGEQFF. For the CDR3, the DNA is TGTGCCAGCAGCTTAATCGTGGCGGTCGGGGAGCAGTTCTTC.

The V and J genes are TRBV30 and TRBJ2-1; TRBD2 aligns across 10 bases. J was trimmed by 5 bases and V by 4 bases; bases with no gene match: 5. This CDR3 region has 14 residues. The germline V gene encodes CDR1 GTSNPN and CDR2 SVGIG (reference sequence). Written as DNA, the CDR3 is TGTGCCTGGAATCCGGGACTAGCGAACAATGAGCAGTTCTTC. It is translated as CAWNPGLANNEQFF. Full variable domain (outside the CDR3, taken from reference TRBV30 and TRBJ2-1): SQTIHQWPATLVQPVGSPLSLECTVEGTSNPNLYWYRQAAGRGLQLLFYSVGIGQISSEVPQNLSASRPQDRQFILSSKKLLLSDSGFYLCAWNPGLANNEQFFGPGTRLTVL.

This clonotype was detected many times. This chain connects TRBV5-1 to TRBJ1-1, with D possibly being TRBD1 (6 bases). The CDR3 totals 15 residues. Trimming removed 1 base from V and 1 base from J, with 11 bases in between. Germline V gene lookup returns CDR1 SGHRS and CDR2 YFSETQ. CDR3 nucleotide sequence: TGCGCCAGCAGCTTGCGGTCGGGGGCGAACACTGAAGCTTTCTTT. It codes for CASSLRSGANTEAFF.

This clonotype showed up many times. The genes are TRBV9 and TRBJ2-5; no clear D. Trimming shortened V by 0 bases and J by 2 bases, and 5 bases separated the two germline ends. The CDR3 is 13 residues long. Germline CDR1 reads SGDLS; CDR2 reads YYNGEE. Here the CDR3 reads CASSVAAQETQYF. The CDR3 DNA is TGTGCCAGCAGCGTAGCGGCTCAAGAGACCCAGTACTTC.

This clonotype was detected once. The rearrangement joins TRBV6-5 to TRBJ1-1, with D unclear. V lost 0 bases to trimming and J lost 5 bases, with 7 bases between them. From germline, CDR1 is MNHEY and CDR2 SVGAGI. The CDR3 loop spans 13 amino acids. Here the CDR3 reads CASSYSQVTEAFF. For the CDR3, the DNA is TGTGCCAGCAGTTACTCGCAGGTGACTGAAGCTTTCTTT.

This clonotype was detected ten times or more. This chain links TRBV11-2 with TRBJ2-1; unclear D gene. This CDR3 spans 12 amino acids. CDR1 is SGHAT and CDR2 is FQNNGV in the germline V gene. Between the trimmed V and J ends, which lost 3 bases and 10 bases, there was a span of 10 bases. CDR3 amino acids: CASSFRMREQFF. The CDR3 nucleotides read TGTGCCAGCAGCTTCAGGATGCGGGAGCAGTTCTTC.

The rearrangement links TRBV12-3 or TRBV12-4 to TRBJ1-4; the D is unclear. Trimming cost V 6 bases and J 0 bases, with 11 bases left between them. The CDR3 spans 15 residues. This CDR3 reads CASRPSEATNEKLFF. The CDR3 nucleotides read TGTGCCAGCAGGCCCTCGGAAGCAACTAATGAAAAACTGTTTTTT.

The table lists this clonotype with a few counts. This sequence joins TRBV6-5 and TRBJ2-1, with D tentatively TRBD2 (5 bases). Trimming pared 6 bases from V and 0 bases from J, leaving 15 bases between. Germline CDR1 and CDR2: MNHEY and SVGAGI. The CDR3 totals 16 residues. The CDR3 nucleotides are TGTGCCAGCAGCCTACTGGGAGTAAGCTCCTACAATGAGCAGTTCTTC. Translation gives CASSLLGVSSYNEQFF.

This clonotype has at least ten counts. The rearrangement links TRBV12-3 or TRBV12-4 to TRBJ2-2, with a tentative D call TRBD1 (7 bases). This CDR3 is built from 15 residues. Trimming shortened V by 0 bases and J by 5 bases, and 10 bases separated the two germline ends. The CDR3 sequence is CASSLAPGGTGELFF. The DNA for the CDR3 is TGTGCCAGCAGTTTAGCCCCAGGGGGGACCGGGGAGCTGTTTTTT.

This clonotype occurred many times. The chain joins TRBV6-2 or TRBV6-3 to TRBJ2-7; D remains unclear. The V end lost 4 bases, the J end lost 1 base, and 8 bases lay between the germline ends. In germline, CDR1 is MNHEY, CDR2 SVGEGT. The CDR3 contains 13 residues. CDR3 nucleotide sequence: TGTGCCAGCAGTTCCCCTTGGTCCTACGAGCAGTACTTC. Amino acid sequence: CASSSPWSYEQYF.

This clonotype occurred a few times. The chain has TRBV4-3 and TRBJ1-3; no clear D. Between the trimmed V and J ends, which lost 4 bases and 1 base, there was a span of 8 bases. This CDR3 is 14 amino acids long. Per germline, CDR1 LGHNA and CDR2 YSLEER. CDR3: CASSPEISGNTIYF. The CDR3 coding sequence is TGCGCCAGCAGCCCCGAGATTTCTGGAAACACCATATATTTT.

The J gene is TRBJ1-5, the V gene TRBV28, with no clear D. This CDR3 region has 15 residues. The ends were cut back, 2 bases at V and 4 bases at J, with 12 bases in the middle. The germline CDR1 and CDR2 sequences are MDHEN and SYDVKM. The CDR3 sequence: CASSLRWTENQPQHF. The CDR3 DNA reads TGTGCCAGCAGTTTACGATGGACGGAAAATCAGCCCCAGCATTTT.

The chain joins TRBV4-1 to TRBJ1-4; D is ambiguous. The V gene's germline CDR1 is MGHRA and CDR2 YSYEKL. The CDR3 is 15 residues long. Trimming took 0 bases from V and 2 from J, leaving 7 bases between them. This CDR3 is CASSQEGGTNEKLFF. CDR3 DNA sequence: TGCGCCAGCAGCCAAGAGGGAGGGACTAATGAAAAACTGTTTTTT.

Regarding this clonotype: The junction departs from germline at one end; a sequencing error may be responsible. This chain links TRBV5-5 with TRBJ1-1; tentatively, D is TRBD1 (5 bases). Germline CDR1 SGHKS, CDR2 YYEKEE (reference sequence). CDR3 length equals 12 residues. CDR3 sequence (DNA): TGTGCTAGCAGCTTGAACGAGGGGAAAGCTTTCTTT. It yields the protein CASSLNEGKAFF.

The chain uses TRBV5-4 and TRBJ2-5; 8 bases align to TRBD1. After removal of 4 bases from V and 4 bases from J, the junction contained 6 bases not matched to a gene. The CDR3 has 14 residues. The V gene's germline CDR1 is SGHNT and CDR2 YYREEE (reference sequence). The CDR3 loop reads CASSVDRVRETQYF. In nucleotides, the CDR3 is TGTGCCAGCAGCGTGGACAGGGTTCGAGAGACCCAGTACTTC.

This clonotype was observed a few times. The chain combines TRBV12-3 or TRBV12-4 with TRBJ1-1, with TRBD1 as a possible D gene (6 bases). V lost 5 bases to trimming and J lost 7 bases, with 11 bases between them. This CDR3 spans 12 amino acids. The CDR3 spells CASSLGQNEAFF. CDR3 bases: TGTGCCAGCAGTCTCGGACAGAATGAAGCTTTCTTT.

V and J are TRBV4-1 and TRBJ1-6; D remains ambiguous. The CDR3 runs 14 residues. Germline CDR1 reads MGHRA; CDR2 reads YSYEKL. Deletions cut 1 base from V and 6 bases from J, with 7 bases between. The CDR3 is CASSQVDGNSPLHF. The CDR3 DNA reads as TGCGCCAGCAGCCAAGTTGACGGTAATTCACCCCTCCACTTT.